Shown below are 20 T cell receptor beta chains from a single sample sequenced in a study of cytomegalovirus exposure and HLA in healthy donors. The protocol was immunoSEQ multiplex PCR, while the TCRdb copy is restricted to in-frame clones and leaves out a portion. The table records around 240,000 clones, nearly 90% of them present only once. Sequencing was carried out using PBMCs. The receptors originated from a woman younger than 35 in good health and CMV-seronegative.

V is TRBV28 and J is TRBJ2-7; 8 bases map to TRBD1. V trimming: 6 bases; J trimming: 3 bases; junction bases outside the gene matches: 13. Germline-derived CDR1 and CDR2 are MDHEN and SYDVKM. This CDR3 has 16 amino acids. CDR3 nucleotides: TGTGCCAGCAGGTCCCGCCGACAGGGGAGAGGCTACGAGCAGTACTTC. Its translation is CASRSRRQGRGYEQYF.

The V gene is TRBV4-1, the J gene TRBJ1-6; D is unresolved. Trimming removed 0 bases at V and 4 bases at J, with 7 bases between. Germline V CDR1 and CDR2: MGHRA, YSYEKL. The CDR3 covers 15 residues. The CDR3 is CASSQDGTYNSPLHF. The CDR3 DNA is TGCGCCAGCAGCCAAGACGGTACGTATAATTCACCCCTCCACTTT.

About this clone itself: Distinct nucleotide sequences in the sample also encode this CDR3. This chain joins TRBV2 and TRBJ1-4; tentatively, D is TRBD1 (5 bases). Trimming removed 1 base at V and 4 bases at J, with 10 bases between. The V gene's germline CDR1 is SNHLY and CDR2 FYNNEI. This CDR3 contains 15 residues. CDR3 sequence (DNA): TGTGCCAGCAGTGAAGGAGGGAGGGGTAATGAAAAACTGTTTTTT. This gives the protein CASSEGGRGNEKLFF.

V is TRBV28 and J is TRBJ2-5, with D perhaps matching TRBD1 (6 bases). CDR1 is MDHEN and CDR2 is SYDVKM in the germline V gene. CDR3 length: 15 amino acids. V was pared by 6 bases and J by 2 bases, with 16 bases between. The DNA for the CDR3 is TGTGCCAGCAGCCAAACAACAGGGTATCAAGAGACCCAGTACTTC. As protein: CASSQTTGYQETQYF. Full variable domain (outside the CDR3, taken from reference TRBV28 and TRBJ2-5): DVKVTQSSRYLVKRTGEKVFLECVQDMDHENMFWYRQDPGLGLRLIYFSYDVKMKEKGDIPEGYSVSREKKERFSLILESASTNQTSMYLCASSQTTGYQETQYFGPGTRLLVL.

A word on this clone: The same CDR3 arises from other DNA sequences in this sample as well. The chain uses TRBV28 and TRBJ2-1; 11 nucleotides line up with TRBD2. CDR3 length equals 14 residues. The ends lost 4 bases at V and 7 bases at J; junction bases unmatched: 3. Germline loops: CDR1 MDHEN, CDR2 SYDVKM. The CDR3 DNA reads TGTGCCAGCAGTTCACTAGCGGGGGTTAATGAGCAGTTCTTC. Its translation: CASSSLAGVNEQFF.

CDR3 nucleotide sequence: TGTGCCAGCAGCCCGGGGACAGGGGGCCCCGGGGAGCTGTTTTTT. Encoded protein: CASSPGTGGPGELFF. This rearrangement joins TRBV7-3 to TRBJ2-2, with 12 nucleotides matching TRBD1. J was trimmed by 6 bases and V by 5 bases; bases with no gene match: 4. The germline V gene has CDR1 SGHTA and CDR2 FQGTGA. The CDR3 totals 15 residues.

The chain uses TRBV5-1 and TRBJ1-2, with 7 bases lining up with TRBD1. From germline, CDR1 is SGHRS and CDR2 YFSETQ. The CDR3 length is 14 residues. The V gene end was trimmed by 2 bases and the J gene end by 7 bases; junction bases not matched to a gene: 8. This chain's CDR3 is CASSFLGGNGGYTF. In nucleotides, the CDR3 is TGCGCCAGCAGCTTTTTAGGGGGCAACGGTGGCTACACCTTC. Full variable domain (rest looked up from reference TRBV5-1 and TRBJ1-2): KAGVTQTPRYLIKTRGQQVTLSCSPISGHRSVSWYQQTPGQGLQFLFEYFSETQRNKGNFPGRFSGRQFSNSRSEMNVSTLELGDSALYLCASSFLGGNGGYTFGSGTRLTVV.

The chain links TRBV12-5 to TRBJ2-1; 8 bases map to TRBD1. With 5 bases clipped from V and 3 bases from J, the junction kept 3 bases outside the gene matches. Germline loops: CDR1 LGHNT, CDR2 FRNRAP. This CDR3 region has 14 residues. CDR3 DNA: TGTGCTAGTGGTATCGGGACAGGCTACAATGAGCAGTTCTTC. Translating gives CASGIGTGYNEQFF.

The CDR3 loop reads CATSPFGGSIAKNIQYF. The CDR3 nucleotides read TGTGCCACCTCCCCTTTCGGGGGATCAATAGCCAAAAACATTCAGTACTTC. This chain links TRBV7-9 with TRBJ2-4, with TRBD2 as a possible D gene (6 bases). V was clipped by 10 bases and J by 0 bases, with 22 bases between them. The V gene's germline CDR1 is SEHNR and CDR2 FQNEAQ (reference sequence). This CDR3 contains 17 residues.

The V gene is TRBV7-2, the J gene TRBJ2-3, with 8 bases aligning to TRBD2. V lost 1 base and J lost 1; bases outside the gene matches: 4. Germline lookup yields CDR1 SGHTA and CDR2 FQGNSA. This CDR3 spans 16 amino acids. The CDR3 coding sequence is TGTGCCAGCAGCTTAGTAGCGGGGAGACGCACAGATACGCAGTATTTT. This encodes CASSLVAGRRTDTQYF.

The genes are TRBV6-5 and TRBJ1-5, with a possible D match to TRBD1 (5 bases). The germline gives CDR1 MNHEY, CDR2 SVGAGI. This CDR3 comprises 15 residues. The V gene lost 5 bases and the J gene lost 3 bases, with 14 bases spanning the gap. The CDR3 protein is CASSPSGLHNQPQHF. The CDR3 DNA follows: TGTGCCAGCAGTCCATCGGGACTCCACAATCAGCCCCAGCATTTT.

J is TRBJ1-1 and V is TRBV27; TRBD1 matches 7 bases. The CDR3 length is 14 residues. Germline-derived CDR1 and CDR2 are MNHEY and SMNVEV (reference sequence). After removal of 5 bases from V and 2 bases from J, the junction contained 5 bases not matched to a gene. CDR3 nucleotide sequence: TGTGCCAGCAGTCCGGGGACAGATAACACTGAAGCTTTCTTT. Its translation is CASSPGTDNTEAFF.

The rearrangement joins TRBV14 to TRBJ2-5, with D unclear. The CDR3 sequence is 15 residues long. The ends were cut back, 0 bases at V and 1 base at J, with 9 bases in the middle. The germline gives CDR1 SGHDN, CDR2 FVKESK. CDR3 protein: CASSQDRRGQETQYF. CDR3 bases: TGTGCCAGCAGCCAAGACAGACGCGGCCAAGAGACCCAGTACTTC.

The chain uses TRBV27 and TRBJ2-5, with TRBD1 matching over 8 bases. Germline loops: CDR1 MNHEY, CDR2 SMNVEV (reference sequence). The CDR3 runs 16 residues. V shed 2 bases and J 1 base; nucleotides not matched to a gene: 6. The CDR3 nucleotides read TGTGCCAGCAGTTTAAGCGCAGGGGGCCCCCAAGAGACCCAGTACTTC. Its translation is CASSLSAGGPQETQYF.

The chain is built from TRBV4-3 and TRBJ2-2; 10 bases match TRBD2. The ends lost 0 bases at V and 4 bases at J; junction bases unmatched: 2. The CDR3 length is 16 residues. Germline CDR1 reads LGHNA; CDR2 reads YSLEER. The CDR3 here is CASSQEAGGSTGELFF. The CDR3 nucleotides read TGCGCCAGCAGCCAAGAAGCGGGGGGGAGCACCGGGGAGCTGTTTTTT.

This chain joins TRBV6-6 and TRBJ2-2, with 12 nucleotides matching TRBD2. Germline lookup yields CDR1 MNHNY and CDR2 SVGAGI (reference sequence). V shed 5 bases, J shed 5 bases, and the junction held 6 bases outside the gene matches. CDR3 size: 16 residues. The CDR3 DNA sequence: TGTGCCAGCAGTCCTCGACTAGCGGGGGATACCGGGGAGCTGTTTTTT. Its translation: CASSPRLAGDTGELFF.

The chain is built from TRBV11-2 and TRBJ1-6; weak D call: TRBD1 (5 bases). CDR1 SGHAT and CDR2 FQNNGV come from the germline V gene. V lost 2 bases, J lost 7 bases, and 12 bases lay in between. This CDR3 has 15 amino acids. The CDR3 DNA follows: TGTGCCAGCAGCTTATTCCAGGGCTCCAATTCACCCCTCCACTTT. Protein sequence: CASSLFQGSNSPLHF.

J is TRBJ2-2 and V is TRBV28, with 10 bases that match TRBD1. The CDR3 length is 15 residues. Germline CDR1 and CDR2: MDHEN and SYDVKM. The V and J ends lost 4 bases and 7 bases, in that order; junction bases with no gene match: 6. CDR3 DNA sequence: TGTGCCAGCAGTTCCGGGACAGGGGCGATCGGGGAGCTGTTTTTT. This codes for CASSSGTGAIGELFF.

The chain couples TRBV4-3 to TRBJ2-2; 11 nucleotides line up with TRBD2. CDR3 length: 17 amino acids. CDR1 is LGHNA and CDR2 is YSLEER in the germline V gene. The V and J ends lost 0 bases and 4 bases, in that order; junction bases with no gene match: 4. CDR3 nucleotide sequence: TGCGCCAGCAGCCAAGATAGCGGGGGGGCCGGCACCGGGGAGCTGTTTTTT. Its translation: CASSQDSGGAGTGELFF.

The rearrangement uses TRBV9 and TRBJ2-7, with 7 positions matching TRBD1. J was trimmed by 3 bases and V by 0 bases; bases with no gene match: 12. The CDR3 consists of 17 residues. Germline-derived CDR1 and CDR2 are SGDLS and YYNGEE. CDR3 loop: CASSVEEGASFLYEQYF. The CDR3 DNA follows: TGTGCCAGCAGCGTAGAAGAGGGGGCATCATTTCTCTACGAGCAGTACTTC.